This T cell receptor (beta chain) derives from a study of blood T cell repertoires in COVID-19. Libraries were prepared by immunoSEQ multiplex PCR; TCRdb keeps only in-frame clonotypes and omits some of them. The table lists 200,000 or so clones, about 87% of them singletons, with roughly 2.8% in the top ten. Germline assignment: CDR1 SGHNT and CDR2 YYREEE (reference sequence). The CDR3 sequence is 14 residues long. Trimming took 0 bases from V and 5 from J, leaving 8 bases between them. Sequencing was done on a sample of PBMCs or T cells enriched from blood (not recorded which). This chain connects TRBV5-4 to TRBJ1-4, with a possible D match to TRBD1 (5 bases). The receptor was derived from a woman aged 30 to 39 who had recovered from COVID-19. CDR3 nucleotides: TGTGCCAGCAGCTTGGGACAGATGAATGAAAAACTGTTTTTT. As protein: CASSLGQMNEKLFF.